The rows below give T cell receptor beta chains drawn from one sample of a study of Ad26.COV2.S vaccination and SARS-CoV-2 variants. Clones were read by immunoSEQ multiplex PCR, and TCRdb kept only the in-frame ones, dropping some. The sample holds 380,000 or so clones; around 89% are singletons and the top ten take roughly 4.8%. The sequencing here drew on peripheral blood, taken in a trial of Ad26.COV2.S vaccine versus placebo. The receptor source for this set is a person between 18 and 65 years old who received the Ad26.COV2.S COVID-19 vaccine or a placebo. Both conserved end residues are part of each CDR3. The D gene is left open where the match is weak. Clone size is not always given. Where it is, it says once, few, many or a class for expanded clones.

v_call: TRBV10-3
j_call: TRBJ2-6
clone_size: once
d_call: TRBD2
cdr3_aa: CAISERGTSGVLPNSGANILTF
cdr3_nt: TGTGCCATCAGTGAGCGGGGGACTAGCGGTGTCCTGCCCAACTCTGGGGCCAACATCCTGACTTTC

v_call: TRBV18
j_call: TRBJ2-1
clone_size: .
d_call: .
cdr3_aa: CASSPSDLYNEQFF
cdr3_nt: TGTGCCAGCTCACCGTCGGACCTCTACAATGAGCAGTTCTTC

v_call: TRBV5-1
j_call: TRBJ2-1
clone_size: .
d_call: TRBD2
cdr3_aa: CASSLYGTSYNEQFF
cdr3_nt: TGCGCCAGCAGCTTGTATGGGACTAGTTACAATGAGCAGTTCTTC

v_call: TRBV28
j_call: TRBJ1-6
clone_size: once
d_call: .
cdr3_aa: CASSPQGWAYNSPLHF
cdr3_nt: TGTGCCAGCAGCCCACAGGGATGGGCCTATAATTCACCCCTCCACTTT

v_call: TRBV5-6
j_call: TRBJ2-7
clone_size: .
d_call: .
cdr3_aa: CASSQRDDSYEQYF
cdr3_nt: TGTGCCAGCAGCCAACGGGACGACTCCTACGAGCAGTACTTC

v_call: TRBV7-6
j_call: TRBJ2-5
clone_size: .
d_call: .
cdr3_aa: CASSPLGGGPLQETQYF
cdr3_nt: TGTGCCAGCAGTCCCTTGGGGGGAGGCCCCCTTCAAGAGACCCAGTACTTC

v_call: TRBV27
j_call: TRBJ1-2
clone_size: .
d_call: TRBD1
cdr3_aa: CASSPLQGGIRIYGYTF
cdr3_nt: TGTGCCAGCAGTCCCCTACAGGGGGGAATTCGTATATATGGCTACACCTTC

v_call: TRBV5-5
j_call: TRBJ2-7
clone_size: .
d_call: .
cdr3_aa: CASSRGHESSYEQYF
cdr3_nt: TGTGCCAGCAGCCGGGGACATGAGAGCTCCTACGAGCAGTACTTC

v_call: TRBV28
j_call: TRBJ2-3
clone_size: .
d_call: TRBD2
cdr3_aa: CASGSLAEAGDTQYF
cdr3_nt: TGTGCCAGCGGGAGCCTAGCGGAAGCCGGAGATACGCAGTATTTT

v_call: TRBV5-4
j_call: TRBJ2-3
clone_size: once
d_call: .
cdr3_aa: CASSPGAGKATDTQYF
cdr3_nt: TGTGCCAGCAGCCCGGGGGCAGGGAAGGCTACAGATACGCAGTATTTT

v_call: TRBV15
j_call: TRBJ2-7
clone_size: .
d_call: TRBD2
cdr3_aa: CATSREASGSNSYEQYF
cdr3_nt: TGTGCCACCAGCAGAGAGGCTAGCGGGAGTAACTCCTACGAGCAGTACTTC

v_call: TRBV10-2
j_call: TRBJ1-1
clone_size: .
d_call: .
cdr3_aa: CASRNPGTVNTEAFF
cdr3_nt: TGCGCCAGCAGGAACCCAGGGACCGTGAACACTGAAGCTTTCTTT

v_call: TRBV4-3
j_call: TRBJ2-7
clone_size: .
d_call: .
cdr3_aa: CASSQDVRQSYEQYF
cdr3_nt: TGCGCCAGCAGCCAAGATGTGAGACAGTCCTACGAGCAGTACTTC

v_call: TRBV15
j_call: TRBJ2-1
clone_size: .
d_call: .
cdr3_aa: CATSRDLGPQEQFF
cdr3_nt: TGTGCCACCAGCAGAGATCTTGGTCCGCAGGAGCAGTTCTTC

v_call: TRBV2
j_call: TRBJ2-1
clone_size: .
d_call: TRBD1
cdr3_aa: CASNPGTGHNEQFF
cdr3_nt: TGTGCCAGCAATCCCGGGACAGGGCACAATGAGCAGTTCTTC

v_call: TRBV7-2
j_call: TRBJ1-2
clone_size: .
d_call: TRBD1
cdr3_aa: CASSSRTTTGWYGYTF
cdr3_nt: TGTGCCAGCAGCTCCCGTACTACGACAGGGTGGTATGGCTACACCTTC

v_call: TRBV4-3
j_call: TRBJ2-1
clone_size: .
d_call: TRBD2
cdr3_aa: CASSITSGGPSSYNEQFF
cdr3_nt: TGCGCCAGCAGCATAACTAGCGGGGGGCCCAGCTCCTACAATGAGCAGTTCTTC

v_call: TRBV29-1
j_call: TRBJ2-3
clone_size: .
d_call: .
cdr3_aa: CSATGLLTDTQYF
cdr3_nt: TGCAGCGCCACAGGACTCCTCACAGATACGCAGTATTTT

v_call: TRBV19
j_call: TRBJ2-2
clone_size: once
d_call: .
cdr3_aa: CASTIRTGTGELFF
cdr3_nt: TGTGCCAGTACTATACGGACCGGCACCGGGGAGCTGTTTTTT

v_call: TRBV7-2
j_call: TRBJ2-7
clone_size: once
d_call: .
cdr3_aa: CASSLVLQGSYEQYF
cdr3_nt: TGTGCCAGCAGCTTAGTTTTGCAGGGATCCTACGAGCAGTACTTC

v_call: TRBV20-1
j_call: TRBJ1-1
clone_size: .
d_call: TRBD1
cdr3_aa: CSASGQGRTEAFF
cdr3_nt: TGCAGTGCTAGTGGACAGGGGAGGACTGAAGCTTTCTTT

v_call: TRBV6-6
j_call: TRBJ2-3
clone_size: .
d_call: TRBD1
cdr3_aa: CASSDPDREADTQYF
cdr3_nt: TGTGCCAGCAGTGACCCGGACAGGGAGGCAGATACGCAGTATTTT

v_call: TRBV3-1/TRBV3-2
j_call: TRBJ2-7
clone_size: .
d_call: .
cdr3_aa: CASSPRHLPNYEQYF
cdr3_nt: TGTGCCAGCAGCCCCCGACATTTACCCAACTACGAGCAGTACTTC

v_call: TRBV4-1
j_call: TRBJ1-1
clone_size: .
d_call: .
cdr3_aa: CASSQATGRGSEAFF
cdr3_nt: TGCGCCAGCAGCCAAGCTACAGGGCGCGGCTCTGAAGCTTTCTTT

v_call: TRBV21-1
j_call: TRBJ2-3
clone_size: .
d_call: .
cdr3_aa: CASSNPEVGTDTQYF
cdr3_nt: TGTGCCAGCAGCAACCCTGAAGTAGGCACAGATACGCAGTATTTT

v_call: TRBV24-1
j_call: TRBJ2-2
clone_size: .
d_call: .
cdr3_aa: CATRGVSGELFF
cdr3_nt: TGTGCCACCAGAGGGGTTTCCGGGGAGCTGTTTTTT

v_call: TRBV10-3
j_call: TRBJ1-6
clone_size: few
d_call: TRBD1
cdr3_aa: CAISEDRVPSSSYNSPLHF
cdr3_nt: TGTGCCATCAGTGAGGACAGGGTTCCTTCGAGCTCCTATAATTCACCCCTCCACTTT

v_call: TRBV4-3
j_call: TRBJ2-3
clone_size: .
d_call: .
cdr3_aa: CASSQGGRGDTQYF
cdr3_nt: TGCGCCAGCAGCCAGGGGGGCCGAGGGGATACGCAGTATTTT

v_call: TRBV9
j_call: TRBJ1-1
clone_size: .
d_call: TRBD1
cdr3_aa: CASSPEDRGITEAFF
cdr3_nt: TGTGCCAGCAGCCCTGAGGACAGGGGGATCACTGAAGCTTTCTTT

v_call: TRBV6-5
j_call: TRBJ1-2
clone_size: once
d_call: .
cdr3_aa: CASSPGTRRGNGYTF
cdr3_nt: TGTGCCAGCAGTCCCGGGACAAGACGCGGGAATGGCTACACCTTC

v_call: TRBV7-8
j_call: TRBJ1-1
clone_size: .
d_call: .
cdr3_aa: CASSRDSNTEAFF
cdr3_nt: TGTGCCAGCAGTCGCGACAGTAACACTGAAGCTTTCTTT

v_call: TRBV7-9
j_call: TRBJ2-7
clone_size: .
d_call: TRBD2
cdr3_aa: CASSFAGGHEQYF
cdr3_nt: TGTGCCAGCAGCTTTGCGGGAGGTCACGAGCAGTACTTC

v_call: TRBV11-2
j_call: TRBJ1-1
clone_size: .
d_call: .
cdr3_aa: CASSLAGADTEAFF
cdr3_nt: TGTGCCAGCAGCTTAGCGGGAGCAGACACTGAAGCTTTCTTT

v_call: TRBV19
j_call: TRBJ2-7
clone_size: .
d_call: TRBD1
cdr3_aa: CASSTGTALEHYEQYF
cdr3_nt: TGTGCCAGTAGTACGGGGACAGCGTTAGAACATTACGAGCAGTACTTC

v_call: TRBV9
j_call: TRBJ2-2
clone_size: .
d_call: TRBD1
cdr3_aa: CASSVRAGGTGELFF
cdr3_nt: TGTGCCAGCAGCGTAAGGGCAGGGGGAACCGGGGAGCTGTTTTTT

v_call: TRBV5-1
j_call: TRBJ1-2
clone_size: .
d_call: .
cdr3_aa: CASSLADVEGYTF
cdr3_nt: TGCGCCAGCAGCTTGGCGGACGTTGAGGGCTACACCTTC

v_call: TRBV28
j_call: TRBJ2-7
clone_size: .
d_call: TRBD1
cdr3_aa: CASRGTGDSYEQYF
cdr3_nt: TGTGCCAGCCGAGGGACAGGGGACAGCTACGAGCAGTACTTC

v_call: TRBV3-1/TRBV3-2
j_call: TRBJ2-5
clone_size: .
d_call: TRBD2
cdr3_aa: CASRDSGAQETQYF
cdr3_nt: TGTGCCAGCCGCGATAGCGGGGCCCAAGAGACCCAGTACTTC

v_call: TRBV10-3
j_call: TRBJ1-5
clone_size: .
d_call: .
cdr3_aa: CATAGEAHSNQPQHF
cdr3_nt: TGTGCCACAGCGGGAGAGGCCCATAGCAATCAGCCCCAGCATTTT